Sequencing of this TCR beta chain was carried out in a study of blood T cell repertoires in COVID-19 (dated by TCRdb to about 2020). The study in broad terms: The collaborator samples originated in the United States, Italy and Spain and spanned the acute and convalescent phases of COVID-19. Subjects who had been exposed to COVID-19, were actively infected with it, or had recovered from it provided the deeply sampled blood TCRbeta repertoires that made up the dataset. The material from the prospective study consisted of cDNA or gDNA derived from T cells, B-cell-depleted T cells, or PBMCs. The repertoires were made available in a free public database intended to serve as a resource for research on the immune response to SARS-CoV-2. Where available, HLA class I and class II types were taken from metadata supplied by the sample provider and were not determined by assay-based typing. A de-identified subject ID, COVID-19 status, age in years and sex were almost always included in the sample metadata. The samples were drawn from the first 160 participants of the ongoing ImmuneRACE study and from 950 to 1,500 subjects provided by 6 global collaborators. Overall study results and their limits: Clinical and demographic metadata were provided uncurated, with the amount varying by source and participant.

The germline V gene yields KGHDR for CDR1 and SFDVKD for CDR2. Trimming leaves V shorter by 6 bases and J shorter by 5 bases, with the junction holding 4 bases beyond the gene matches. Reading from cysteine to phenylalanine, the CDR3 counts 14 amino acids. Only CDR3 DNA remains: 42 bases, in frame from the first base. TCRbeta CDR3 regions were amplified from genomic DNA by means of the immunoSEQ Assay, a bias-controlled multiplex PCR. The paper's processing steps were these. Nucleated cell counts per sample were estimated from amplification of reference gene primers within the assay. Sequence reads were collapsed and filtered to measure the absolute abundance of every unique TCRbeta CDR3 rearrangement. For each sample, productive Simpson clonality was calculated as the square root of Simpson's diversity index across productive rearrangements. TCRdb took over this immuneACCESS table, retaining in-frame rearrangements with V and J assigned. Such tables are incomplete; in checked studies, under half of the missing clones stem from an unresolved V gene, and the remainder is unexplained. V, J and clone size reflect that table, while D and trimming were determined from the DNA. This sample gives 75,000 to 90,000 clones in total; about nine tenths of them show up just once. Of the sample, 4.5% to 6% falls within the top ten clones.

The collaborating institutions used their own protocols to collect whole blood in K2EDTA tubes. For TCRbeta analysis, collaborators shipped samples as frozen whole blood, isolated PBMCs, or DNA extracted from either of those sample types. On this clone itself: The specificity of this receptor is unknown. The input lacks base qualities; no much larger clone sits a single base away.

This chain is built from TRBV24-1 and TRBJ2-5; TRBD2 aligns with 11 central bases. Input material: peripheral blood. The clonotype comes from a man aged 50 to 60 with active or convalescent COVID-19. The CDR3 protein: CATSTTSGVETQYF. In nucleotide form, the sequence is TGTGCCACCAGTACGACTAGCGGGGTTGAGACCCAGTACTTC.